One T cell receptor beta chain is described in this entry. The antigen remains unidentified. The source of the sample is a study of cytomegalovirus exposure and HLA in healthy donors. The V end lost 4 bases, the J end lost 7 bases, and 10 bases lay between the germline ends. Germline V gives CDR1 GTSNPN, CDR2 SVGIG (reference sequence). CDR3 size: 11 residues. Study findings and constraints: Indistinguishable V segments such as TRBV6-2 and TRBV6-3 were excluded. TCR beta V- and J-gene trimming was later associated with a missense DCLRE1C variant. Highly shared sequence variants in one cluster were likely a sequencing artifact.

The PCR made use of 60 Vbeta and 13 Jbeta primers. Method: immunoSEQ multiplex PCR; TCRdb's copy keeps in-frame clones and lacks some. The sample lists some 240,000 clones, about nine tenths occurring once. This TCR was sampled from a girl aged 2-15 years in good health and CMV-seronegative. The chain combines TRBV30 with TRBJ2-5; D may be TRBD1 (6 bases). Material: PBMCs. In nucleotides, the CDR3 is TGTGCCTGGATAAGGGGGTTGACCCAGTACTTC. It specifies CAWIRGLTQYF.